These 23 T cell receptor beta chains were all obtained from the same sample, sequenced in a study of a mutant IDH1 vaccine in newly diagnosed glioma. Sequencing was performed with immunoSEQ multiplex PCR; in TCRdb, only in-frame clones are kept and a portion is missing. The table shows 60,000 to 65,000 clones, with 80% to 90% occurring only once. Their antigen targets remain unknown. Time point indicated: week 35, safety follow-up. A single vaccine dose contained 300 ug of mutant IDH1 20-mer peptide, and topical imiquimod was used with it. The material was PBMCs, obtained from a glioma patient whose treatment included an IDH1 peptide vaccine. Source of these receptors: a man aged 40-49 years with glioma.

This clone was recorded a few times. The V gene is TRBV30, the J gene TRBJ1-4; 8 nucleotides align to TRBD1. The CDR3 has 16 residues. V was pared by 2 bases and J by 8 bases, with 13 bases of the junction left unmatched. Germline V gene sequence: CDR1 GTSNPN, CDR2 SVGIG (reference sequence). The CDR3 nucleotides are TGTGCCTGGAGTCCCCTAGGACAGGGAAAGAGAGAAAAACTGTTTTTT. Amino acids: CAWSPLGQGKREKLFF.

This clone has just one count. The chain carries TRBV4-2 and TRBJ2-7; 7 bases agree with TRBD2. Germline trimming cut 0 bases from V and 3 bases from J; bases unmatched to any gene: 8. The CDR3 totals 16 residues. Germline V gene data show CDR1 as LGHNA and CDR2 as YNFKEQ. The CDR3 nucleotides read TGTGCCAGCAGCCAAGATCTCCTAGCGGAGAACTACGAGCAGTACTTC. The encoded protein is CASSQDLLAENYEQYF.

The chain joins TRBV25-1 to TRBJ1-1; D remains unclear. CDR1 is MGHDK, CDR2 SYGVNS, per germline. Trimming stripped 0 bases from V and 1 base from J, with 18 bases between. This CDR3 has 18 residues. The CDR3 loop reads CASSEYIQAGGRNTEAFF. The CDR3 nucleotides read TGTGCCAGCAGTGAATATATTCAAGCGGGAGGGCGGAACACTGAAGCTTTCTTT.

About this clone itself: The same CDR3 also results from other DNA sequences found in this sample. V is TRBV7-9 and J is TRBJ2-5; D gene ambiguous. Germline-derived CDR1 and CDR2 are SEHNR and FQNEAQ (reference sequence). Trimming took off 4 bases at V and 2 bases at J, with 2 bases between the two ends. The CDR3 loop spans 11 amino acids. The DNA for the CDR3 is TGTGCCAGCAGCTCGCAAGAGACCCAGTACTTC. As protein: CASSSQETQYF.

The chain recombines TRBV4-1 with TRBJ2-7, with 9 positions matching TRBD2. The CDR3 has 18 residues. Germline V gene data show CDR1 as MGHRA and CDR2 as YSYEKL. The ends lost 1 base at V and 3 bases at J; junction bases unmatched: 13. The CDR3 DNA is TGCGCCAGCAGCCAAGGTTTGGGACTAGCAGGGAAAGGCTACGAGCAGTACTTC. The encoded protein is CASSQGLGLAGKGYEQYF.

This clone was picked up a small number of times. The rearrangement links TRBV29-1 to TRBJ2-4; D gene ambiguous. From germline, CDR1 is SQVTM and CDR2 ANQGSEA. V lost 4 bases to trimming and J lost 0 bases, with 4 bases between them. This CDR3 spans 12 amino acids. CDR3 coding DNA: TGCAGCGTTGTGGTAGCCAAAAACATTCAGTACTTC. Its protein is CSVVVAKNIQYF.

This clone is termed medium-sized. The chain links TRBV7-2 to TRBJ1-1; the D gene is possibly TRBD1 (6 bases). Germline V lookup: CDR1 SGHTA, CDR2 FQGNSA. This CDR3 spans 14 amino acids. V was cut by 5 bases and J by 7 bases, with 17 bases left in between. CDR3 nucleotide sequence: TGTGCCAGCAGCAAATCTTGGGGGGCTGGTGAAGCTTTCTTT. It translates to CASSKSWGAGEAFF.

The chain carries TRBV7-2 and TRBJ2-5, with a weak D call TRBD1 (6 bases). The CDR3 is made up of 13 amino acids. Germline CDR1 and CDR2: SGHTA and FQGNSA. Deletions cut 6 bases from V and 2 bases from J, with 10 bases between. The CDR3 region is CASSYRVQETQYF. For the CDR3, the DNA is TGTGCCAGCAGTTACAGGGTACAAGAGACCCAGTACTTC. The full variable domain, in which reference TRBV7-2 and TRBJ2-5 provide the parts outside the CDR3, is GAGVSQSPSNKVTEKGKDVELRCDPISGHTALYWYRQSLGQGLEFLIYFQGNSAPDKSGLPSDRFSAERTGGSVSTLTIQRTQQEDSAVYLCASSYRVQETQYFGPGTRLLVL.

The chain joins TRBV9 to TRBJ2-4, with 11 bases lining up with TRBD1. The CDR3 runs to 17 residues. After removal of 0 bases from V and 3 bases from J, the junction contained 5 bases not matched to a gene. Germline V lookup: CDR1 SGDLS, CDR2 YYNGEE. The CDR3 region is CASSVDGTGGIKNIQYF. Here the CDR3 DNA reads TGTGCCAGCAGCGTAGATGGGACAGGGGGAATCAAAAACATTCAGTACTTC.

This chain links TRBV4-1 with TRBJ2-2; D is perhaps TRBD1 (6 bases). V was pared by 4 bases and J by 1 base, with 13 bases between. This CDR3 has 16 amino acids. The germline V gene has CDR1 MGHRA and CDR2 YSYEKL. The CDR3 nucleotides read TGCGCCAGCAGCCCCCGGGACACAATGAACACCGGGGAGCTGTTTTTT. Amino acid sequence: CASSPRDTMNTGELFF.

The genes are TRBV28 and TRBJ1-1; possibly TRBD1 for D (5 bases). Germline values: CDR1 MDHEN, CDR2 SYDVKM. The CDR3 sequence is 13 residues long. Deletions cut 6 bases from V and 8 bases from J, with 16 bases between. The CDR3 sequence: CASSVEGRAEAFF. CDR3 coding DNA: TGTGCCAGCAGCGTGGAGGGGCGCGCCGAAGCTTTCTTT.

This chain connects TRBV6-5 to TRBJ2-6; maybe TRBD1 (6 bases). Trimming stripped 5 bases from V and 2 bases from J, with 10 bases between. The CDR3 contains 15 residues. CDR1 is MNHEY and CDR2 is SVGAGI in the germline V gene. CDR3 amino acids: CASSPQGPGANVLTF. The CDR3 bases are TGTGCCAGCAGTCCTCAGGGGCCTGGGGCCAACGTCCTGACTTTC.

The V gene is TRBV27, the J gene TRBJ2-1; the match to TRBD1 covers 7 bases. After removal of 6 bases from V and 4 bases from J, the junction contained 9 bases not matched to a gene. Germline values: CDR1 MNHEY, CDR2 SMNVEV (reference sequence). The CDR3 sequence is 15 residues long. CDR3 in amino acids: CASSPGQVFYNEQFF. The CDR3 DNA follows: TGTGCCAGCAGCCCCGGACAGGTTTTTTACAATGAGCAGTTCTTC.

This chain joins TRBV5-4 and TRBJ2-3, with D possibly matching TRBD1 (7 bases). Germline V gene sequence: CDR1 SGHNT, CDR2 YYREEE (reference sequence). The CDR3 has 15 amino acids. V lost 0 bases and J lost 4, with 12 bases in between. In nucleotides, the CDR3 is TGTGCCAGCAGCTTGGCCAGGGGGGAGGCAGATACGCAGTATTTT. Translated, it gives CASSLARGEADTQYF.

The chain carries TRBV4-1 and TRBJ2-2; TRBD2 agrees at 12 bases. V dropped 4 bases and J dropped 7; count of bases not matched to a gene: 16. Germline V gene data show CDR1 as MGHRA and CDR2 as YSYEKL. There are 19 residues in the CDR3. The chain's CDR3 is CASSPRTSGTMLEGGELFF. The CDR3 bases are TGCGCCAGCAGCCCACGGACTAGCGGGACCATGTTGGAGGGCGGGGAGCTGTTTTTT.

The genes are TRBV30 and TRBJ2-7; D remains ambiguous. Germline V CDR1 and CDR2: GTSNPN, SVGIG (reference sequence). The ends were cut back, 0 bases at V and 2 bases at J, with 5 bases in the middle. CDR3 size: 12 residues. CDR3 loop: CAWSVIPYEQYF. Here the CDR3 DNA reads TGTGCCTGGAGTGTAATTCCCTACGAGCAGTACTTC.

In nucleotides, the CDR3 is TGCAGTGCCCTGCTGGATGAGCAGTTCTTC. Residues: CSALLDEQFF. This chain links TRBV20-1 with TRBJ2-1; D unresolved. The CDR3 length is 10 residues. The germline gives CDR1 DFQATT, CDR2 SNEGSKA (reference sequence). Trimming left V 6 bases short and J 8 bases short, with 8 bases between.

J is TRBJ2-3 and V is TRBV4-2; D is unclear. The V end lost 0 bases, the J end lost 0 bases, and 10 bases lay between the germline ends. Germline loops: CDR1 LGHNA, CDR2 YNFKEQ. The CDR3 is 16 amino acids. CDR3 sequence: CASSQDWADSTDTQYF. The CDR3 nucleotides read TGTGCCAGCAGCCAAGATTGGGCGGACAGCACAGATACGCAGTATTTT.

This chain uses TRBV9 with TRBJ2-7; D not certain. There are 14 residues in the CDR3. Per germline, CDR1 SGDLS and CDR2 YYNGEE. The V end lost 4 bases, the J end lost 3 bases, and 14 bases lay between the germline ends. The CDR3 coding sequence is TGTGCCAGCAGCAAAGAGGTGGGGAACTACGAGCAGTACTTC. The encoded protein is CASSKEVGNYEQYF.

The chain combines TRBV7-6 with TRBJ1-1; 8 positions match TRBD1. The CDR3 sequence is 14 residues long. V trimming: 4 bases; J trimming: 1 base; junction bases outside the gene matches: 2. Per the germline V gene, CDR1 is SGHVS and CDR2 is FNYEAQ. CDR3 in amino acids: CASSWGQANTEAFF. The CDR3 DNA reads TGTGCCAGCAGCTGGGGACAGGCGAACACTGAAGCTTTCTTT.

The genes are TRBV7-2 and TRBJ2-7, with 7 positions matching TRBD1. The V gene end was trimmed by 5 bases and the J gene end by 2 bases; junction bases not matched to a gene: 9. The CDR3 is made up of 15 amino acids. Germline CDR1 reads SGHTA; CDR2 reads FQGNSA. CDR3 DNA: TGTGCCAGCAGCCAAGACAGGGTTGCGACCTACGAGCAGTACTTC. Protein product: CASSQDRVATYEQYF.

The J gene is TRBJ2-7, the V gene TRBV30; 9 bases match TRBD2. The V segment lost 2 bases and the J segment 6 bases; nucleotides outside the gene matches: 11. Germline lookup yields CDR1 GTSNPN and CDR2 SVGIG (reference sequence). The CDR3 has 15 residues. The CDR3 spells CAWSLAGSRRGEQYF. Here the CDR3 DNA reads TGTGCCTGGAGTCTAGCGGGATCCCGTAGGGGCGAGCAGTACTTC. Using reference TRBV30 and TRBJ2-7 for the parts outside the CDR3, the full variable domain is SQTIHQWPATLVQPVGSPLSLECTVEGTSNPNLYWYRQAAGRGLQLLFYSVGIGQISSEVPQNLSASRPQDRQFILSSKKLLLSDSGFYLCAWSLAGSRRGEQYFGPGTRLTVT.

The chain couples TRBV30 to TRBJ1-2; a weak D match, TRBD1 (6 bases). V lost 2 bases to trimming and J lost 0 bases, with 10 bases between them. The CDR3 runs to 14 residues. Germline CDR1 reads GTSNPN; CDR2 reads SVGIG (reference sequence). CDR3 loop: CAWSRQAANYGYTF. CDR3 bases: TGTGCCTGGAGTAGACAGGCAGCTAACTATGGCTACACCTTC.